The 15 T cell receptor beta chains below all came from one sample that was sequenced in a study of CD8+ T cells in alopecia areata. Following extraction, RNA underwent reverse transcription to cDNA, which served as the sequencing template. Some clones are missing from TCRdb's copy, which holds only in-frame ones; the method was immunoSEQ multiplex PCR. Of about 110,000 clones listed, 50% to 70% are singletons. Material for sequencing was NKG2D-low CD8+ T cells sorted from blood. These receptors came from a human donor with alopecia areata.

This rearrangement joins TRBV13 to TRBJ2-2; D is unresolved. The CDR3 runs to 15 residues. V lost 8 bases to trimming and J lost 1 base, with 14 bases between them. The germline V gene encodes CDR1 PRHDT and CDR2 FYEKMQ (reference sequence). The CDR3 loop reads CASGHSSLNTGELFF. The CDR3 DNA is TGTGCCAGCGGCCATTCCAGTTTGAACACCGGGGAGCTGTTTTTT.

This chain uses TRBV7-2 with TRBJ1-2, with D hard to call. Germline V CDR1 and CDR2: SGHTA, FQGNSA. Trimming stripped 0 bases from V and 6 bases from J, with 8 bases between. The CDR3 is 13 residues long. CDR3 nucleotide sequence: TGTGCCAGCAGCTTAGCGGCAGTGGATGGCTACACCTTC. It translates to CASSLAAVDGYTF.

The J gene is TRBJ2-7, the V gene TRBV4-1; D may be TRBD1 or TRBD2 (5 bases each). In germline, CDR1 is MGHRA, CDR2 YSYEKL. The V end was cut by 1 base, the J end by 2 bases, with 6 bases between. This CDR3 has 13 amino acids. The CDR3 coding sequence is TGCGCCAGCAGCCAAGGGGGGACCTACGAGCAGTACTTC. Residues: CASSQGGTYEQYF.

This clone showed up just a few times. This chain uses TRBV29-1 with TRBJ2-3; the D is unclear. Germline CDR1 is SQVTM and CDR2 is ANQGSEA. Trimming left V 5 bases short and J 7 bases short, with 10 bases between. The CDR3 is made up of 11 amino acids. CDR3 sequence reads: CSVRSGYTQYF. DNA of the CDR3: TGCAGCGTTCGAAGTGGATATACGCAGTATTTT.

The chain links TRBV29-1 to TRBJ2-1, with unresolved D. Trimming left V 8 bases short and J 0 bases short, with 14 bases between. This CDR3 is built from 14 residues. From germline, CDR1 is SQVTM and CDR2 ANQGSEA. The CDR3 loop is CSTGVGSSYNEQFF. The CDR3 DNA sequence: TGCAGCACTGGCGTAGGTAGCTCCTACAATGAGCAGTTCTTC.

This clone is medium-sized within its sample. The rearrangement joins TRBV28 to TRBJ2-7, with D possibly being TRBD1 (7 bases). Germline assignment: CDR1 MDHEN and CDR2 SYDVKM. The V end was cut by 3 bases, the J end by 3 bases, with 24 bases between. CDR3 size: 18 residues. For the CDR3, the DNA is TGTGCCAGCAGTTTGTCGGGGGTGACGGGACAGATCCTCTACGAGCAGTACTTC. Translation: CASSLSGVTGQILYEQYF.

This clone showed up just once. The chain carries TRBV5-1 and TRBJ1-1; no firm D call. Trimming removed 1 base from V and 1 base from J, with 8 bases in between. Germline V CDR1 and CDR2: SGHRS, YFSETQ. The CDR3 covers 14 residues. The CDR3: CASSLWVGNTEAFF. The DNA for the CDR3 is TGCGCCAGCAGCTTGTGGGTAGGGAACACTGAAGCTTTCTTT.

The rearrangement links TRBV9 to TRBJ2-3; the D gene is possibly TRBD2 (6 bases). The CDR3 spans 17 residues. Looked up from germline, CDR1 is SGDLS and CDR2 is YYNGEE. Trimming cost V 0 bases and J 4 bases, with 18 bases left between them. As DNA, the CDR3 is TGTGCCAGCAGCGTAGCAAGTACGGGAGTAGGGTCAGATACGCAGTATTTT. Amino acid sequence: CASSVASTGVGSDTQYF.

CDR3 sequence: CASSSLAGGRETQYF. The CDR3 region has the DNA TGTGCCAGCAGTTCACTAGCGGGAGGCCGAGAGACCCAGTACTTC. The rearrangement links TRBV27 to TRBJ2-5; TRBD2 matches 12 bases. CDR1 is MNHEY, CDR2 SMNVEV, per germline (reference sequence). The trim removed 4 bases at V and 4 bases at J, leaving 4 bases unmatched. This CDR3 is 15 amino acids long.

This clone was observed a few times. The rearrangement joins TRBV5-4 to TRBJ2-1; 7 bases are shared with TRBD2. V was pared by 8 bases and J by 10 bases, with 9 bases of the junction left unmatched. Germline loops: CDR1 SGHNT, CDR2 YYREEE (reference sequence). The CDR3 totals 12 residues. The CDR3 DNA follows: TGTGCCAGTAATAGCGGGTACCTCGAGCAGTTCTTC. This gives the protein CASNSGYLEQFF.

CDR3 DNA sequence: TGTGCCAGCAGCTTAGCGGCCGGACTAGCGGGAGACTCCTACGAGCAGTACTTC. It translates to CASSLAAGLAGDSYEQYF. V gene TRBV7-9 combines with J gene TRBJ2-7; 13 nucleotides agree with TRBD2. Unmatched junction bases numbered 5, after V lost 0 bases and J lost 0 bases. The germline CDR1 and CDR2 sequences are SEHNR and FQNEAQ (reference sequence). The CDR3 is 18 amino acids.

The DNA for the CDR3 is TGCAGCGTTGGCAGGGAGGGGGCCAAAAACATTCAGTACTTC. It codes for CSVGREGAKNIQYF. The rearrangement links TRBV29-1 to TRBJ2-4, with 7 bases aligning to TRBD2. CDR1 and CDR2 from the germline V gene are SQVTM and ANQGSEA. This CDR3 has 14 amino acids. V dropped 4 bases and J dropped 1; count of bases not matched to a gene: 4.

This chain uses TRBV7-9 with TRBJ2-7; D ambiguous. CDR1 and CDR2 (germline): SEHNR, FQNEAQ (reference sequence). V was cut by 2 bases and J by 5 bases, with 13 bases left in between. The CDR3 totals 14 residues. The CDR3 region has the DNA TGTGCCAGCAGCTTAAGTAGGACGGGCCACGAGCAGTACTTC. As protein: CASSLSRTGHEQYF.

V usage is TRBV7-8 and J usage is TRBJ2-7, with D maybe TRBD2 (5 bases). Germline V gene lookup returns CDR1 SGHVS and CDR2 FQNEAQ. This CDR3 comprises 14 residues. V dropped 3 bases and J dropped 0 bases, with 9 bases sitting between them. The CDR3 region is CASSFEGSSYEQYF. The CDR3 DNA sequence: TGTGCCAGCAGCTTTGAGGGTAGCTCCTACGAGCAGTACTTC.

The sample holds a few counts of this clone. CDR3 sequence: CASSLSTNEKLFF. The CDR3 DNA sequence: TGTGCCAGCAGTTTGTCAACTAATGAAAAACTGTTTTTT. This rearrangement joins TRBV27 to TRBJ1-4; D is undetermined. This CDR3 contains 13 residues. Between the trimmed V and J ends, which lost 3 bases and 0 bases, there was a span of 2 bases. The germline gives CDR1 MNHEY, CDR2 SMNVEV (reference sequence).